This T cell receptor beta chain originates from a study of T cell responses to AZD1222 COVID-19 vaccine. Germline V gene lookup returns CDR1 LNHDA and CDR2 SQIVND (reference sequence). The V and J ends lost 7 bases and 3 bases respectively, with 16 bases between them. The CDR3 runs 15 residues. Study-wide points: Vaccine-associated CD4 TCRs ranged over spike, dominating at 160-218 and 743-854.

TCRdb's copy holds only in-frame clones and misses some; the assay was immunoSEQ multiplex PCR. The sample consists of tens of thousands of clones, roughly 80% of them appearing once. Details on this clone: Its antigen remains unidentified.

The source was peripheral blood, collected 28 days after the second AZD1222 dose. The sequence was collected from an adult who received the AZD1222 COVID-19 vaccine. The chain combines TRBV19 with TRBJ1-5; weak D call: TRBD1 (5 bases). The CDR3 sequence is CASIRSGIDNQPQHF. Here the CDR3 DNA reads TGTGCCAGTATACGCTCAGGGATCGACAATCAGCCCCAGCATTTT.